The next 23 T cell receptor beta chains were all read from a single sample in a study of T cell responses to AZD1222 COVID-19 vaccine. The data were produced by immunoSEQ multiplex PCR, yet TCRdb's version contains in-frame clones alone and is incomplete. The repertoire holds 150,000 to 200,000 clones, about 92% seen once, with 5% to 6.5% in the top ten. The specimen was peripheral blood, collected 28 days after the second AZD1222 dose. The receptors here all came from an adult who received the AZD1222 COVID-19 vaccine.

The chain joins TRBV5-4 to TRBJ2-7; 15 bases map to TRBD2. The CDR3 is 18 residues long. J was trimmed by 6 bases and V by 4 bases; bases with no gene match: 14. Per the germline V gene, CDR1 is SGHNT and CDR2 is YYREEE (reference sequence). The CDR3, as DNA: TGTGCCAGCAGCCTGGGACTAGCGGGAGGAGGTGGATCTCGCGAGCAGTACTTC. Its translation: CASSLGLAGGGGSREQYF.

The genes are TRBV7-9 and TRBJ2-3; tentatively, D is TRBD2 (6 bases). The V end was cut by 3 bases, the J end by 2 bases, with 12 bases between. The CDR3 loop spans 15 amino acids. Germline V CDR1 and CDR2: SEHNR, FQNEAQ (reference sequence). Here the CDR3 DNA reads TGTGCCAGCAGCTTTTATGCGGGAACCACAGATACGCAGTATTTT. Its translation is CASSFYAGTTDTQYF.

In DNA, the CDR3 is TGTGCCAGTAGTCATCAACAGACAGGACCAGCCTCATATAATTCACCCCTCCACTTT. Its translation: CASSHQQTGPASYNSPLHF. J is TRBJ1-6 and V is TRBV19, with a tentative D call TRBD1 (6 bases). Germline V gene lookup returns CDR1 LNHDA and CDR2 SQIVND (reference sequence). V was cut by 5 bases and J by 4 bases, with 24 bases left in between. The CDR3 length is 19 residues.

The V gene is TRBV27, the J gene TRBJ2-7, with 8 bases matching TRBD1. The V gene end was trimmed by 5 bases and the J gene end by 5 bases; junction bases not matched to a gene: 2. The CDR3 consists of 12 residues. Germline CDR1 is MNHEY and CDR2 is SMNVEV (reference sequence). Written as DNA, the CDR3 is TGTGCCAGCAGTCTGACAGGGGACGAGCAGTACTTC. Translating it yields CASSLTGDEQYF.

The V gene is TRBV29-1, the J gene TRBJ2-5; D uncertain. The CDR3 spans 12 residues. CDR1 is SQVTM and CDR2 is ANQGSEA in the germline V gene. Trimming took 7 bases from V and 4 from J, leaving 13 bases between them. CDR3 nucleotides: TGCAGCGGTGGAGCAGAGTCAGAGACCCAGTACTTC. This encodes CSGGAESETQYF.

The chain has TRBV18 and TRBJ1-2, with D perhaps TRBD1 (6 bases). Between the trimmed V and J ends, which lost 4 bases and 4 bases, there was a span of 13 bases. Germline V lookup: CDR1 KGHSH, CDR2 LQKENI. The length of the CDR3 is 14 residues. CDR3 sequence reads: CASSQGEDGYGYTF. The CDR3 DNA sequence: TGTGCCAGCTCACAGGGGGAGGATGGCTATGGCTACACCTTC.

The chain has TRBV5-1 and TRBJ2-1; TRBD2 is a possible D gene (6 bases). The V and J ends lost 7 bases and 2 bases respectively, with 13 bases between them. Germline CDR1 reads SGHRS; CDR2 reads YFSETQ. The CDR3 is 14 residues long. The CDR3 DNA sequence: TGCGCCAGCTTGACCGGGAGAACCTACAATGAGCAGTTCTTC. Its translation is CASLTGRTYNEQFF.

The chain employs TRBV7-7 and TRBJ2-3; D may be TRBD2 (6 bases). Germline CDR1 and CDR2: SSHAT and FNYEAQ (reference sequence). The CDR3 has 15 residues. The ends were cut back, 3 bases at V and 3 bases at J, with 13 bases in the middle. CDR3 coding DNA: TGTGCCAGCAGCTTTAGCAGACTAGGTACAGATACGCAGTATTTT. Its protein product is CASSFSRLGTDTQYF.

The rearrangement links TRBV10-2 to TRBJ1-4, with D perhaps matching TRBD1 (5 bases). V shed 8 bases and J shed 2 bases, with 15 bases lying between them. The germline V gene has CDR1 WSHSY and CDR2 SAAADI. CDR3 length: 15 residues. CDR3 sequence reads: CASSPGVVTNEKLFF. DNA for the CDR3: TGCGCCAGCTCCCCGGGGGTGGTCACTAATGAAAAACTGTTTTTT.

The rearrangement uses TRBV30 and TRBJ2-3; D unresolved. V lost 0 bases to trimming and J lost 2 bases, with 6 bases between them. This CDR3 is built from 13 residues. CDR1 and CDR2 from the germline V gene are GTSNPN and SVGIG (reference sequence). This chain's CDR3 is CAWSVLVTDTQYF. The CDR3 DNA sequence: TGTGCCTGGAGTGTACTGGTCACAGATACGCAGTATTTT.

The J gene is TRBJ1-6, the V gene TRBV28; 7 bases map to TRBD1. This CDR3 comprises 12 residues. Germline CDR1 and CDR2: MDHEN and SYDVKM. V lost 8 bases and J lost 6; bases outside the gene matches: 1. This CDR3 reads CASRDSNSPLHF. CDR3 nucleotide sequence: TGTGCCAGCCGGGACAGTAATTCACCCCTCCACTTT.

The V and J genes are TRBV4-3 and TRBJ1-1; D unclear. Germline CDR1 and CDR2: LGHNA and YSLEER. The CDR3 has 15 residues. Trimming took off 4 bases at V and 1 base at J, with 13 bases between the two ends. For the CDR3, the DNA is TGCGCCAGCAGCCGTAATCAGGACCCGAACACTGAAGCTTTCTTT. The encoded protein is CASSRNQDPNTEAFF.

V usage is TRBV3-1 (or the pseudogene TRBV3-2) and J usage is TRBJ2-4; D remains ambiguous. Trimming took off 1 base at V and 0 bases at J, with 22 bases between the two ends. The CDR3 totals 20 residues. Germline CDR1 is LGHDT and CDR2 is YNNKEL (reference sequence). The CDR3 region is CASSQGSGRFRTLAKNIQYF. CDR3 DNA: TGTGCCAGCAGCCAAGGGTCGGGCAGGTTCCGAACTCTAGCCAAAAACATTCAGTACTTC.

The gene calls are TRBV7-2 and TRBJ2-2; possible D gene TRBD1, 5 bases. The CDR3 has 14 residues. CDR1 is SGHTA, CDR2 FQGNSA, per germline. The V end was cut by 5 bases, the J end by 3 bases, with 10 bases between. This chain's CDR3 is CASSQDRHTGELFF. The DNA of the CDR3 is TGTGCCAGCAGCCAAGACAGACACACCGGGGAGCTGTTTTTT. The variable domain in full, completed from reference TRBV7-2 and TRBJ2-2, reads GAGVSQSPSNKVTEKGKDVELRCDPISGHTALYWYRQSLGQGLEFLIYFQGNSAPDKSGLPSDRFSAERTGGSVSTLTIQRTQQEDSAVYLCASSQDRHTGELFFGEGSRLTVL.

The chain uses TRBV7-2 and TRBJ2-1, with 12 nucleotides matching TRBD2. Trimming removed 6 bases from V and 8 bases from J; junction bases left unmatched: 5. Looked up from germline, CDR1 is SGHTA and CDR2 is FQGNSA. The CDR3 has 14 amino acids. CDR3 in DNA: TGTGCCAGCAGGCTAGCGGGGGGGCGCGATGAGCAGTTCTTC. Translation: CASRLAGGRDEQFF.

This chain joins TRBV5-4 and TRBJ2-5; 7 bases map to TRBD1. The CDR3 is 15 amino acids. The V segment lost 3 bases and the J segment 4 bases; nucleotides outside the gene matches: 9. The germline CDR1 and CDR2 sequences are SGHNT and YYREEE (reference sequence). This chain's CDR3 is CASSSTTGTLETQYF. In DNA form, the CDR3 reads TGTGCCAGCAGCTCGACGACAGGGACCTTAGAGACCCAGTACTTC.

The V call is TRBV19, the J call TRBJ1-5; D perhaps matches TRBD1 (6 bases). CDR1 and CDR2 from the germline V gene are LNHDA and SQIVND (reference sequence). V dropped 1 base and J dropped 1 base, with 11 bases sitting between them. The CDR3 loop spans 16 amino acids. DNA for the CDR3: TGTGCCAGTAGTATAGGGGAGGGGGGCAGCAATCAGCCCCAGCATTTT. Translated: CASSIGEGGSNQPQHF. The whole variable domain, filled in from reference TRBV19 and TRBJ1-5, reads DGGITQSPKYLFRKEGQNVTLSCEQNLNHDAMYWYRQDPGQGLRLIYYSQIVNDFQKGDIAEGYSVSREKKESFPLTVTSAQKNPTAFYLCASSIGEGGSNQPQHFGDGTRLSIL.

This clone was counted between two and nine times. The chain employs TRBV30 and TRBJ1-5, with D possibly matching TRBD1 (5 bases). Trimming pared 5 bases from V and 0 bases from J, leaving 8 bases between. Germline V gene lookup returns CDR1 GTSNPN and CDR2 SVGIG (reference sequence). The CDR3 length is 13 residues. The CDR3 bases are TGTGCCTGGGGGGACGGTAGCAATCAGCCCCAGCATTTT. Translating it yields CAWGDGSNQPQHF.

The rearrangement uses TRBV28 and TRBJ2-1; D might be TRBD2 (5 bases). The CDR3 contains 17 residues. The V gene lost 6 bases and the J gene lost 9 bases, with 27 bases spanning the gap. Germline values: CDR1 MDHEN, CDR2 SYDVKM. CDR3 loop: CASSPIQSHSTRGEQFF. CDR3 coding DNA: TGTGCCAGCAGCCCCATACAGAGTCATTCAACACGGGGTGAGCAGTTCTTC.

This chain links TRBV7-9 with TRBJ1-5; D not certain. The CDR3 length is 12 residues. The ends were cut back, 5 bases at V and 3 bases at J, with 5 bases in the middle. Germline values: CDR1 SEHNR, CDR2 FQNEAQ (reference sequence). The CDR3 sequence: CASSNFNQPQHF. The CDR3 DNA sequence: TGTGCCAGCAGCAATTTCAATCAGCCCCAGCATTTT.

This clone has a single count. The chain combines TRBV9 with TRBJ1-6; D uncertain. Trimming removed 0 bases from V and 4 bases from J, with 11 bases in between. The length of the CDR3 is 16 residues. Germline CDR1 is SGDLS and CDR2 is YYNGEE. Here the CDR3 DNA reads TGTGCCAGCAGCGTAGGTTGGCAGACATATAATTCACCCCTCCACTTT. Its protein is CASSVGWQTYNSPLHF.

The chain recombines TRBV7-2 with TRBJ2-5; weak D call: TRBD2 (6 bases). CDR1 SGHTA and CDR2 FQGNSA come from the germline V gene. V was clipped by 1 base and J by 7 bases, with 16 bases between them. The CDR3 has 15 residues. The CDR3 is CASSLVAGTLGTQYF. CDR3 sequence (DNA): TGTGCCAGCAGCTTAGTCGCCGGGACTTTAGGGACCCAGTACTTC.

The V and J genes are TRBV19 and TRBJ1-4; D gene ambiguous. CDR3 length equals 13 residues. The germline gives CDR1 LNHDA, CDR2 SQIVND (reference sequence). V lost 7 bases and J lost 0, with 6 bases in between. This chain's CDR3 is CASKKATNEKLFF. The CDR3 nucleotides are TGTGCCAGTAAGAAGGCAACTAATGAAAAACTGTTTTTT.